The 4 T cell receptor beta chains in this list originate from one sample, sequenced in a study of blood T cells in healthy people across ages. Primed by a sample-barcoded 5' primer and a J-beta primer mix, a second PCR proceeded for about 6 to 11 cycles. TCRdb used MiXCR to reprocess the 5' RACE reads, holding one entry per CDR3 protein. The sample records roughly 2 million distinct CDR3 sequences, just under 50% being singletons. The sequencing sample was made of blood. The origin of the receptors is a middle-aged woman in good health.

CDR3 coding DNA: TGCAGTGCTAGACCGGGGGCGGGGGCAGATACGCAGTATTTT. Translated, it gives CSARPGAGADTQYF. The chain is built from TRBV20-1 and TRBJ2-3; the D gene is possibly TRBD2 (7 bases). The CDR3 is made up of 14 amino acids. V dropped 2 bases and J dropped 4 bases, with 13 bases sitting between them. Germline CDR1 reads DFQATT; CDR2 reads SNEGSKA (reference sequence).

The V and J genes are TRBV14 and TRBJ1-6; possibly TRBD1 for D (5 bases). This CDR3 spans 18 amino acids. Trimming shortened V by 6 bases and J by 0 bases, and 18 bases separated the two germline ends. Germline CDR1 reads SGHDN; CDR2 reads FVKESK. Written as DNA, the CDR3 is TGTGCCAGCAGTTTGACAGCAGATTCGTCCTCCTATAATTCACCCCTCCACTTT. It translates to CASSLTADSSSYNSPLHF.

The CDR3 protein is CSVEDRNTIYF. The CDR3, as DNA: TGCAGCGTTGAAGATAGGAACACCATATATTTT. J is TRBJ1-3 and V is TRBV29-1; no clear D. The ends were cut back, 0 bases at V and 7 bases at J, with 4 bases in the middle. The CDR3 spans 11 residues. Germline assignment: CDR1 SQVTM and CDR2 ANQGSEA.

This clonotype was seen a single time. The CDR3 nucleotides read TGCAGCGTGGGCTATGGGCAGTTTGCAACTAATGAAAAACTGTTTTTT. It is translated as CSVGYGQFATNEKLFF. The rearrangement links TRBV29-1 to TRBJ1-4; D remains ambiguous. Trimming took off 6 bases at V and 0 bases at J, with 17 bases between the two ends. The CDR3 loop spans 16 amino acids. The germline gives CDR1 SQVTM, CDR2 ANQGSEA.